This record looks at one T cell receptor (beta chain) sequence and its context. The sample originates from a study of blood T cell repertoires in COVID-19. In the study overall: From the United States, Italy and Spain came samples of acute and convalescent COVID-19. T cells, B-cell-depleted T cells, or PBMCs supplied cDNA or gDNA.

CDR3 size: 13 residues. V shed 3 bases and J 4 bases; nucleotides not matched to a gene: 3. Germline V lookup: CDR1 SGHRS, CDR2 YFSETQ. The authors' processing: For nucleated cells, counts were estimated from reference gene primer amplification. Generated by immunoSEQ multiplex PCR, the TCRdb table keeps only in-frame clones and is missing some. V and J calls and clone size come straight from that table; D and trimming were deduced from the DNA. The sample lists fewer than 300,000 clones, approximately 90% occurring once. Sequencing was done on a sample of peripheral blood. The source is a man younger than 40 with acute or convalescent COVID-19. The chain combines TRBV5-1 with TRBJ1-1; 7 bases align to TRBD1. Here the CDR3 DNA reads TGCGCCAGCAGCTCTGACAGGGCCACTGAAGCTTTCTTT. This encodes CASSSDRATEAFF.